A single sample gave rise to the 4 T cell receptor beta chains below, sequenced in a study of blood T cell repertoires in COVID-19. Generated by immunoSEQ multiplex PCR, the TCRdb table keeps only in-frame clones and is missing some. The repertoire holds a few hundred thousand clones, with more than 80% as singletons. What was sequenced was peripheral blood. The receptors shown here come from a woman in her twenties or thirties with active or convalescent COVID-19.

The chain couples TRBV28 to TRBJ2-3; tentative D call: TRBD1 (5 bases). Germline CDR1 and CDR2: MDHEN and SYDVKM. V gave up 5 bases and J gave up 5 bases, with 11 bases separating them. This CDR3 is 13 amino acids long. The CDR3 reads CASSGAGLDTQYF. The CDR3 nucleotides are TGTGCCAGCAGTGGGGCCGGGCTAGATACGCAGTATTTT.

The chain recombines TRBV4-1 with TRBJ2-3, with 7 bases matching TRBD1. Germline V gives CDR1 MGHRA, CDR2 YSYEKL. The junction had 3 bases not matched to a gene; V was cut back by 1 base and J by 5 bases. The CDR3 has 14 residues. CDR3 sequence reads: CASSQGAGGDTQYF. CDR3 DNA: TGCGCCAGCAGCCAAGGCGCAGGGGGAGATACGCAGTATTTT.

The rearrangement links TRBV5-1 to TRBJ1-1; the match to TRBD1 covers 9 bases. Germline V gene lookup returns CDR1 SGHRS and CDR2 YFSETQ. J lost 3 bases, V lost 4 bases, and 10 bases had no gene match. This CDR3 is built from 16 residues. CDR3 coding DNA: TGCGCCAGCAGCCCTTTCCCGACAGGGGGGGACACTGAAGCTTTCTTT. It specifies CASSPFPTGGDTEAFF. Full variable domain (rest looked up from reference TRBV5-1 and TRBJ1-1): KAGVTQTPRYLIKTRGQQVTLSCSPISGHRSVSWYQQTPGQGLQFLFEYFSETQRNKGNFPGRFSGRQFSNSRSEMNVSTLELGDSALYLCASSPFPTGGDTEAFFGQGTRLTVV.

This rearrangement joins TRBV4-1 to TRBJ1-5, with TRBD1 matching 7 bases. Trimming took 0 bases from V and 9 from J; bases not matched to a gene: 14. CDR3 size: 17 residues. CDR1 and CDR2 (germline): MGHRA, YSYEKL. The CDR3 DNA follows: TGCGCCAGCAGCCAAGATTACAGGGACAGCCCTGGTGGGCCCCAGCATTTT. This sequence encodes CASSQDYRDSPGGPQHF.